This entry concerns a single T cell receptor (beta chain). As yet, its antigen is unknown. Germline V gene lookup returns CDR1 SGHDN and CDR2 FVKESK. This CDR3 is 16 amino acids long. Trimming took off 0 bases at V and 7 bases at J, with 16 bases between the two ends. Unique molecular identifiers were built into the TCR beta cDNA libraries. TCRdb processed the PCR reads anew with MiXCR; each CDR3 protein has one entry. The sample has more than 500,000 distinct CDR3 sequences; about a third are singletons. These data originate in a study of post-analysis software for immune sequencing data. Regarding the study as a whole: A handful of TRBV segments were significantly more frequent in patients than in controls. TRBV5-6, TRBV5-1 and TRBV20-1 were among these segments. Same-batch preparations were strongly co-clustered by F measure.

What was sequenced was blood. The chain joins TRBV14 to TRBJ2-4; D remains ambiguous. The clonotype originates from a girl aged 2-17 years with multiple sclerosis. The CDR3 coding sequence is TGTGCCAGCAGCCAAGATTTCGGCCACCGCCGGAACATTCAGTACTTC. Amino acids: CASSQDFGHRRNIQYF.